This is a list of T cell receptor beta chains from one sample in a study of Ad26.COV2.S vaccination and SARS-CoV-2 variants. The assay was immunoSEQ multiplex PCR, and TCRdb's table has in-frame clones only and misses some. The sample includes roughly 700,000 clones, about 90% of them seen just once. Material: peripheral blood, obtained in a trial of Ad26.COV2.S vaccine versus placebo. The receptor source for this set is a person aged 18 to 59 who received the Ad26.COV2.S COVID-19 vaccine or a placebo. CDR3s include the opening cysteine and the closing phenylalanine or tryptophan. Clone size, where shown, is once, few, many, or a class for clones that have expanded.

V	size	CDR3
TRBV2	NA	CASSPTGGASDTQYF
TRBV19	NA	CASSRQGKEFNYGYTF
TRBV5-1	NA	CASRFEGITEAFF
TRBV7-3	NA	CASSSGNLGAGNTEAFF
TRBV2	NA	CASGDRLTDTQYF
TRBV2	NA	CASSPGQGFNSPLHF
TRBV7-2	NA	CASSDNEQFF
TRBV6-1	NA	CASSETGANSNQPQHF
TRBV27	NA	CASSLGPLWTGGKETQYF
TRBV7-9	NA	CASSWGQGEGYTF
TRBV12-3/TRBV12-4	NA	CASSYSLATEAFF
TRBV7-2	NA	CASSPRAAGGIIYEQYF
TRBV25-1	few	CASSEPRQGLGNEQYF
TRBV7-8	NA	CASSSPGTGMVGTEAFF
TRBV3-1/TRBV3-2	NA	CASSQGTGSGGYTF
TRBV18	NA	CASSLQEARVNEQFF
TRBV5-1	NA	CASSSWTGNTEAFF
TRBV5-4	NA	CASSPGHGASPLHF
TRBV5-4	NA	CASSAGQGNPSSYNSPLHF
TRBV29-1	NA	CSASDLPSNYGYTF
TRBV5-1	NA	CASSVQGIARYEQFF
TRBV5-1	NA	CASSLMGEPQETQYF
TRBV24-1	NA	CATSDYGEQYF
TRBV24-1	NA	CATSDSTSDPWHTQYF
TRBV5-1	NA	CASSTNSGEPYNEQFF